Following are 2 T cell receptor beta chains from one sample sequenced in a study of blood T cell repertoires in COVID-19. The protocol was immunoSEQ multiplex PCR, while the TCRdb copy is restricted to in-frame clones and leaves out a portion. Among nearly 350,000 clones listed, roughly nine tenths were seen once. The material sequenced was PBMCs or T cells enriched from blood (not recorded which). The receptors were sampled from a woman younger than 45 who had recovered from COVID-19.

The rearrangement uses TRBV7-9 and TRBJ1-1; D is unclear. The CDR3 extends over 13 amino acids. The germline gives CDR1 SEHNR, CDR2 FQNEAQ (reference sequence). The V and J ends lost 0 bases and 7 bases respectively, with 9 bases between them. CDR3 DNA sequence: TGTGCCAGCAGCTTAGCGCTGGAGGGTGAAGCTTTCTTT. It yields the protein CASSLALEGEAFF.

The J gene is TRBJ1-5, the V gene TRBV19; D is undetermined. Trimming took off 7 bases at V and 3 bases at J, with 16 bases between the two ends. This CDR3 is 15 amino acids long. Germline CDR1 LNHDA, CDR2 SQIVND (reference sequence). CDR3 DNA: TGTGCCAGTACCCAGACGCAGCGCCTCAATCAGCCCCAGCATTTT. Translation gives CASTQTQRLNQPQHF.